This T cell receptor beta chain comes out of a study of blood T cell repertoires in COVID-19. Study background: Nucleic acid was either cDNA or gDNA, and it came from T cells, B-cell-depleted T cells, or PBMCs.

Of note for this clone: The same CDR3 also results from other DNA sequences found in this sample.

In the original analysis: Counts of nucleated cells, estimated from reference gene primer amplification, were obtained. Clones were sequenced by immunoSEQ multiplex PCR, and TCRdb holds only the in-frame ones, with some missing. V and J calls and clone size are as listed in that table; D and trimming were resolved from the DNA. This table holds approximately 250,000 clones, about 91% found once. Adults between about 18 and 95 years of age took part from 20 to 25 US areas. The CDR3 totals 15 residues. J was trimmed by 2 bases and V by 4 bases; bases with no gene match: 5. Germline values: CDR1 KGHDR, CDR2 SFDVKD.

The material sequenced was PBMCs or T cells enriched from blood (not recorded which). The chain has TRBV24-1 and TRBJ2-5; 8 positions agree with TRBD1. The sequence was collected from a middle-aged woman with acute COVID-19. CDR3 nucleotide sequence: TGTGCCACCAGTGACTTAGGACAGGGACAAGAGACCCAGTACTTC. Its translation: CATSDLGQGQETQYF.